These T cell receptor beta chains were read from a single sample in a study of regulatory T cells in long-lasting Graves disease. MiXCR, applied by TCRdb to the multiplex PCR reads, yields one record per CDR3 protein. The repertoire has approximately 690,000 distinct CDR3 sequences, 25% to 35% of them found once; the top ten carry 40% to 50%. The starting material was peripheral blood mononuclear cells (PBMCs), obtained when the disease was refractory, from a patient treated with antithyroid drugs. The receptors were sampled from a female donor with Graves disease. Each CDR3 is given with its conserved first and last residue. Each record gives: J gene, CDR3 length, clone size, D gene, V gene, CDR3 DNA, CDR3 protein. A D gene is named only where the DNA matches it firmly. Expanded clones get a size class; other rows say once, few or many, or leave the size out.

j_call: TRBJ1-5; cdr3_length: 15; clone_size: -; d_call: -; v_call: TRBV12-3/TRBV12-4; cdr3_nt: TGTGCCAGCAGTTTTGGGGATCATAGCAATCAGCCCCAGCATTTT; cdr3_aa: CASSFGDHSNQPQHF
j_call: TRBJ2-2; cdr3_length: 14; clone_size: -; d_call: TRBD1; v_call: TRBV12-3/TRBV12-4; cdr3_nt: TGTGCCAGCAGGACAGGGGGCGCGGGAGGGGAGCTGTTTTTT; cdr3_aa: CASRTGGAGGELFF
j_call: TRBJ2-5; cdr3_length: 16; clone_size: many; d_call: TRBD1; v_call: TRBV11-2; cdr3_nt: TGTGCCAGCAGCCAAACAAATCGGGACAGGGGAGAGACCCAGTACTTC; cdr3_aa: CASSQTNRDRGETQYF
j_call: TRBJ1-6; cdr3_length: 16; clone_size: few; d_call: -; v_call: TRBV12-3/TRBV12-4; cdr3_nt: TGTGCCAGCAGTATCGCGCCGGACAGCCGGAATTCACCCCTCCACTTT; cdr3_aa: CASSIAPDSRNSPLHF
j_call: TRBJ1-1; cdr3_length: 14; clone_size: few; d_call: -; v_call: TRBV5-1; cdr3_nt: TGCGCCAGCAGCAATGAACCGGGGGACACTGAAGCTTTCTTT; cdr3_aa: CASSNEPGDTEAFF
j_call: TRBJ2-7; cdr3_length: 16; clone_size: -; d_call: TRBD1; v_call: TRBV18; cdr3_nt: TGTGCCAGCTCACCACGGGGACAGATTAGCTCCTACGAGCAGTACTTC; cdr3_aa: CASSPRGQISSYEQYF
j_call: TRBJ1-1; cdr3_length: 14; clone_size: -; d_call: TRBD1; v_call: TRBV3-1; cdr3_nt: TGTGCCAGCAGCCACCTGACAGGGGGTACTGAAGCTTTCTTT; cdr3_aa: CASSHLTGGTEAFF
j_call: TRBJ2-7; cdr3_length: 15; clone_size: -; d_call: TRBD2; v_call: TRBV20-1; cdr3_nt: TGCAGTGCGGGTAGGACTAGCGGGACATACTACGAGCAGTACTTC; cdr3_aa: CSAGRTSGTYYEQYF
j_call: TRBJ1-4; cdr3_length: 12; clone_size: -; d_call: TRBD1; v_call: TRBV28; cdr3_nt: TGTGCCCACGGGACAGGGGGCGAAAAACTGTTTTTT; cdr3_aa: CAHGTGGEKLFF
j_call: TRBJ1-1; cdr3_length: 13; clone_size: -; d_call: -; v_call: TRBV30; cdr3_nt: TGTGCCTGGACAGGGGACCTGAACACTGAAGCTTTCTTT; cdr3_aa: CAWTGDLNTEAFF
j_call: TRBJ1-4; cdr3_length: 13; clone_size: many; d_call: -; v_call: TRBV12-3/TRBV12-4; cdr3_nt: TGTGCCAGCAGTTTGACAACTAATGAAAAACTGTTTTTT; cdr3_aa: CASSLTTNEKLFF
j_call: TRBJ1-3; cdr3_length: 15; clone_size: few; d_call: TRBD1; v_call: TRBV28; cdr3_nt: TGTGCCAGCAGTTCCGAGACAGGGTCCGGAAACACCATATATTTT; cdr3_aa: CASSSETGSGNTIYF
j_call: TRBJ2-1; cdr3_length: 14; clone_size: -; d_call: TRBD1; v_call: TRBV6-2/TRBV6-3; cdr3_nt: TGTGCCAGCAGTACCCCGACAGGGTACGCTGAGCAGTTCTTC; cdr3_aa: CASSTPTGYAEQFF
j_call: TRBJ2-1; cdr3_length: 14; clone_size: -; d_call: TRBD2; v_call: TRBV6-2/TRBV6-3; cdr3_nt: TGTGCCAGCGGACTAGCGGGGACCTACAATGAGCAGTTCTTC; cdr3_aa: CASGLAGTYNEQFF
j_call: TRBJ1-2; cdr3_length: 13; clone_size: few; d_call: -; v_call: TRBV19; cdr3_nt: TGTGCCAGTAGAAGACCGAGTGTGCATAGCTACACCTTC; cdr3_aa: CASRRPSVHSYTF
j_call: TRBJ1-2; cdr3_length: 15; clone_size: -; d_call: TRBD1; v_call: TRBV5-6; cdr3_nt: TGTGCCAGCAGCTTGCAAGGGACAGGGGATTATGGCTACACCTTC; cdr3_aa: CASSLQGTGDYGYTF
j_call: TRBJ1-4; cdr3_length: 14; clone_size: many; d_call: -; v_call: TRBV6-5; cdr3_nt: TGTGCCAGCAGTTACCGTGGGAAGGAGGAAAAACTGTTTTTT; cdr3_aa: CASSYRGKEEKLFF
j_call: TRBJ1-1; cdr3_length: 12; clone_size: -; d_call: -; v_call: TRBV20-1; cdr3_nt: TGCAGTGTAGGGCAACGGGACACTGAAGCTTTCTTT; cdr3_aa: CSVGQRDTEAFF
j_call: TRBJ2-5; cdr3_length: 14; clone_size: -; d_call: -; v_call: TRBV12-5; cdr3_nt: TGTGCTAGTGGCCATAGGTCTTTCGTAGAGACCCAGTACTTC; cdr3_aa: CASGHRSFVETQYF
j_call: TRBJ1-5; cdr3_length: 15; clone_size: -; d_call: -; v_call: TRBV6-1; cdr3_nt: TGTGCCAGCAGTACGAAGAGTAGCGGGAATCAGCCCCAGCATTTT; cdr3_aa: CASSTKSSGNQPQHF
j_call: TRBJ1-2; cdr3_length: 13; clone_size: -; d_call: -; v_call: TRBV20-1; cdr3_nt: TGCAGTGCCAAAACCGGGACGGCGAATGGCTACACCTTC; cdr3_aa: CSAKTGTANGYTF
j_call: TRBJ2-7; cdr3_length: 14; clone_size: -; d_call: -; v_call: TRBV29-1; cdr3_nt: TGCAGCGTTGAAACTAGGGTCTCCTCCTACGAGCAGTACTTC; cdr3_aa: CSVETRVSSYEQYF
j_call: TRBJ1-6; cdr3_length: 14; clone_size: few; d_call: TRBD1; v_call: TRBV10-3; cdr3_nt: TGTGCCATCAGTGAGTTGGGACAGAATTCACCCCTCCACTTT; cdr3_aa: CAISELGQNSPLHF
j_call: TRBJ2-2; cdr3_length: 13; clone_size: -; d_call: -; v_call: TRBV19; cdr3_nt: TGTGCCGGCCTTGGCACCGACACCGGGGAGCTGTTTTTT; cdr3_aa: CAGLGTDTGELFF
j_call: TRBJ1-5; cdr3_length: 14; clone_size: -; d_call: -; v_call: TRBV12-3/TRBV12-4; cdr3_nt: TGTGCCAGCAGACCTCAGTATAGCAATCAGCCCCAGCATTTT; cdr3_aa: CASRPQYSNQPQHF
j_call: TRBJ1-2; cdr3_length: 16; clone_size: many; d_call: -; v_call: TRBV28; cdr3_nt: TGTGCCAGCAGTTCTATGGCAGGTTGGGCTTCTAGGGGCTACACCTTC; cdr3_aa: CASSSMAGWASRGYTF
j_call: TRBJ1-4; cdr3_length: 14; clone_size: few; d_call: -; v_call: TRBV20-1; cdr3_nt: TGCAGTGCCAAGGGGGGTCGTGAAGGTGAAAAACTGTTTTTT; cdr3_aa: CSAKGGREGEKLFF
j_call: TRBJ1-1; cdr3_length: 14; clone_size: few; d_call: -; v_call: TRBV18; cdr3_nt: TGTGCCAGCTCACCGGGGGACCTTTGGCCTGAAGCTTTCTTT; cdr3_aa: CASSPGDLWPEAFF
j_call: TRBJ1-1; cdr3_length: 14; clone_size: -; d_call: TRBD1; v_call: TRBV5-1; cdr3_nt: TGCGCCAGCAGCAGGGGGGGGGGGACAGACGAAGCTTTCTTT; cdr3_aa: CASSRGGGTDEAFF
j_call: TRBJ1-6; cdr3_length: 17; clone_size: few; d_call: -; v_call: TRBV28; cdr3_nt: TGTGCCAGCAGTTTAGGTGGCAGCAGCTCCTATAATTCACCCCTCCACTTT; cdr3_aa: CASSLGGSSSYNSPLHF
j_call: TRBJ1-1; cdr3_length: 13; clone_size: few; d_call: TRBD1; v_call: TRBV15; cdr3_nt: TGTGCCACCAGCAGCGAGGGGGCTACTGAAGCTTTCTTT; cdr3_aa: CATSSEGATEAFF
j_call: TRBJ1-5; cdr3_length: 15; clone_size: few; d_call: -; v_call: TRBV2; cdr3_nt: TGTGCCAGCAGTGAATTGGGGGCAGCTCAGCAGCCCCAGCATTTT; cdr3_aa: CASSELGAAQQPQHF
j_call: TRBJ1-6; cdr3_length: 18; clone_size: -; d_call: TRBD1; v_call: TRBV4-2; cdr3_nt: TGTGCCAACAGCCAGATGTCAGGGGGGACTATCAGTAATTCACCCCTCCACTTT; cdr3_aa: CANSQMSGGTISNSPLHF